A single sample gave rise to the 24 T cell receptor beta chains below, sequenced in a study of blood T cell repertoires in COVID-19. TCRdb's copy holds only in-frame clones and misses some; the assay was immunoSEQ multiplex PCR. This table holds about 310,000 clones, about 91% found once. The specimen was PBMCs or T cells enriched from blood (not recorded which). The receptor set was obtained from a woman in her late teens or twenties who had recovered from COVID-19.

V and J are TRBV30 and TRBJ1-1, with D hard to call. The CDR3 has 13 amino acids. Trimming left V 4 bases short and J 0 bases short, with 9 bases between. Germline V gives CDR1 GTSNPN, CDR2 SVGIG (reference sequence). CDR3 in amino acids: CAWTGSMNTEAFF. The CDR3, as DNA: TGTGCCTGGACCGGGAGCATGAACACTGAAGCTTTCTTT.

The chain combines TRBV11-2 with TRBJ1-1; D is possibly TRBD1 (6 bases). The V end was cut by 6 bases, the J end by 9 bases, with 20 bases between. CDR3 length equals 14 residues. The V gene's germline CDR1 is SGHAT and CDR2 FQNNGV. The CDR3 loop reads CASRVPGTFLKAFF. As DNA, the CDR3 is TGTGCCAGCAGGGTTCCCGGGACATTTTTGAAAGCTTTCTTT.

The chain joins TRBV19 to TRBJ1-1; the D is unclear. The CDR3 length is 13 residues. Germline CDR1 LNHDA, CDR2 SQIVND (reference sequence). Trimming cost V 1 base and J 4 bases, with 7 bases left between them. In nucleotides, the CDR3 is TGTGCCAGTAGTATAGTCCCTCGCACTGAAGCTTTCTTT. It encodes CASSIVPRTEAFF.

CDR3 in amino acids: CASSSKRGRDYTDTQYF. The CDR3 DNA follows: TGTGCCAGCAGCTCTAAGAGGGGGCGGGATTATACAGATACGCAGTATTTT. This chain joins TRBV5-6 and TRBJ2-3; the D gene is possibly TRBD1 (7 bases). The CDR3 is made up of 17 amino acids. The V end lost 3 bases, the J end lost 3 bases, and 20 bases lay between the germline ends. Germline V gene lookup returns CDR1 SGHDT and CDR2 YYEEEE.

The chain recombines TRBV28 with TRBJ2-7; 7 nucleotides line up with TRBD1. Germline loops: CDR1 MDHEN, CDR2 SYDVKM. V gave up 6 bases and J gave up 2 bases; unmatched junction bases: 7. This CDR3 has 14 amino acids. As DNA, the CDR3 is TGTGCCAGCAGGCGGACAGGCCTAACCTACGAGCAGTACTTC. This codes for CASRRTGLTYEQYF. Using reference TRBV28 and TRBJ2-7 for the parts outside the CDR3, the full variable domain is DVKVTQSSRYLVKRTGEKVFLECVQDMDHENMFWYRQDPGLGLRLIYFSYDVKMKEKGDIPEGYSVSREKKERFSLILESASTNQTSMYLCASRRTGLTYEQYFGPGTRLTVT.

The chain combines TRBV7-2 with TRBJ2-6, with D uncertain. This CDR3 spans 17 amino acids. Trimming pared 5 bases from V and 0 bases from J, leaving 14 bases between. CDR1 and CDR2 from the germline V gene are SGHTA and FQGNSA. CDR3 sequence reads: CASSIARRHSGANVLTF. Here the CDR3 DNA reads TGTGCCAGCAGCATCGCTAGACGCCACTCTGGGGCCAACGTCCTGACTTTC.

This clone was recorded only once. The chain uses TRBV7-4 and TRBJ2-7; 9 bases agree with TRBD1. Trimming removed 5 bases from V and 5 bases from J; junction bases left unmatched: 13. Germline V gives CDR1 SGHVT, CDR2 SQSDAQ. There are 16 residues in the CDR3. The CDR3 DNA sequence: TGTGCCAGCAGCCCGGTCCCCGGGACAGGGAACCACGAGCAGTACTTC. This translates into CASSPVPGTGNHEQYF.

This sequence joins TRBV5-1 and TRBJ2-3; TRBD2 agrees at 9 bases. Losses at the gene ends were 4 bases for V and 9 bases for J; bases not matched to a gene: 15. The germline V gene encodes CDR1 SGHRS and CDR2 YFSETQ. The CDR3 runs to 16 residues. CDR3: CASSPGLAPIDITQYF. CDR3 DNA sequence: TGCGCCAGCAGCCCTGGACTAGCGCCGATAGATATCACGCAGTATTTT.

This rearrangement joins TRBV11-2 to TRBJ2-2, with 9 nucleotides matching TRBD2. Germline values: CDR1 SGHAT, CDR2 FQNNGV. The CDR3 is 14 residues long. V shed 6 bases and J 6 bases; nucleotides not matched to a gene: 5. The CDR3 DNA reads as TGTGCCAGCAGACCAGCGGGAGGAGCCGGGGAGCTGTTTTTT. The encoded protein is CASRPAGGAGELFF.

This clone was seen once. The V call is TRBV5-4, the J call TRBJ2-4; D is undetermined. Germline-derived CDR1 and CDR2 are SGHNT and YYREEE (reference sequence). The CDR3 loop spans 14 amino acids. The ends were cut back, 1 base at V and 4 bases at J, with 9 bases in the middle. The CDR3 loop is CASSLSAGKNIQYF. In DNA, the CDR3 is TGTGCCAGCAGCTTGTCCGCAGGAAAAAACATTCAGTACTTC. The full variable domain, rest sourced from reference TRBV5-4 and TRBJ2-4, is ETGVTQSPTHLIKTRGQQVTLRCSSQSGHNTVSWYQQALGQGPQFIFQYYREEENGRGNFPPRFSGLQFPNYSSELNVNALELDDSALYLCASSLSAGKNIQYFGAGTRLSVL.

The chain employs TRBV6-2 or TRBV6-3 and TRBJ1-2; TRBD1 agrees at 7 bases. V lost 5 bases and J lost 8; bases outside the gene matches: 8. CDR1 MNHEY and CDR2 SVGEGT come from the germline V gene. This CDR3 comprises 13 residues. As DNA, the CDR3 is TGTGCCAGCAGTACTCTACAGGGGTACGGCTACACCTTC. Residues: CASSTLQGYGYTF.

The V call is TRBV5-1, the J call TRBJ2-3, with D perhaps matching TRBD1 (6 bases). This CDR3 region has 15 residues. In germline, CDR1 is SGHRS, CDR2 YFSETQ. V lost 2 bases and J lost 0, with 10 bases in between. The CDR3 DNA reads TGCGCCAGCAGCTTTGACAGGCCTAGCACAGATACGCAGTATTTT. Amino acid sequence: CASSFDRPSTDTQYF.

The chain links TRBV2 to TRBJ2-3, with D unresolved. Trimming removed 1 base at V and 1 base at J, with 9 bases between. The CDR3 is 15 residues long. CDR1 and CDR2 from the germline V gene are SNHLY and FYNNEI. Here the CDR3 DNA reads TGTGCCAGCAGTGAAGGTCACCAGGGCACAGATACGCAGTATTTT. It codes for CASSEGHQGTDTQYF.

V gene TRBV7-3 combines with J gene TRBJ1-5; D gene unclear. V was clipped by 0 bases and J by 6 bases, with 6 bases between them. Germline V gene sequence: CDR1 SGHTA, CDR2 FQGTGA. This CDR3 has 13 residues. The CDR3 sequence is CASSLTAGQPQHF. In DNA form, the CDR3 reads TGTGCCAGCAGCTTAACCGCGGGTCAGCCCCAGCATTTT.

This chain uses TRBV5-5 with TRBJ2-3, with D possibly being TRBD2 (6 bases). V gave up 5 bases and J gave up 5 bases, with 18 bases separating them. The germline gives CDR1 SGHKS, CDR2 YYEKEE (reference sequence). This CDR3 has 15 residues. Here the CDR3 DNA reads TGTGCCAGCAGAGCCGGGACTCCCTATAGAGATACGCAGTATTTT. This encodes CASRAGTPYRDTQYF. Supplemented by reference TRBV5-5 and TRBJ2-3, the full variable domain reads DAGVTQSPTHLIKTRGQQVTLRCSPISGHKSVSWYQQVLGQGPQFIFQYYEKEERGRGNFPDRFSARQFPNYSSELNVNALLLGDSALYLCASRAGTPYRDTQYFGPGTRLTVL.

The rearrangement uses TRBV27 and TRBJ1-1; D unresolved. V was clipped by 7 bases and J by 0 bases, with 9 bases between them. The CDR3 runs to 13 residues. Germline V CDR1 and CDR2: MNHEY, SMNVEV (reference sequence). The CDR3 is CASNGLMNTEAFF. In DNA, the CDR3 is TGTGCCAGCAACGGACTTATGAACACTGAAGCTTTCTTT.

V usage is TRBV18 and J usage is TRBJ1-2; no reliable D call. Trimming cost V 3 bases and J 4 bases, with 9 bases left between them. The CDR3 extends over 13 amino acids. Germline CDR1 KGHSH, CDR2 LQKENI. The chain's CDR3 is CASSPEQIYGYTF. DNA of the CDR3: TGTGCCAGCTCACCTGAACAGATCTATGGCTACACCTTC.

CDR3 in amino acids: CASSKTGPNEQFF. The CDR3 nucleotides are TGTGCCAGCAGTAAGACAGGGCCAAATGAGCAGTTCTTC. This chain connects TRBV12-3 or TRBV12-4 to TRBJ2-1, with 7 bases matching TRBD1. The ends lost 5 bases at V and 7 bases at J; junction bases unmatched: 5. This CDR3 contains 13 residues.

The chain is built from TRBV6-5 and TRBJ1-4; possible D gene TRBD1, 5 bases. The CDR3 is 15 amino acids. Germline-derived CDR1 and CDR2 are MNHEY and SVGAGI. Trimming took 7 bases from V and 0 from J, leaving 12 bases between them. The CDR3 nucleotides are TGTGCCAGCAAAGTAATGACAGCAACTAATGAAAAACTGTTTTTT. Translating gives CASKVMTATNEKLFF.

Here the CDR3 reads CASSVVPTGLYNEQFF. CDR3 sequence (DNA): TGTGCCAGCAGCGTAGTGCCCACGGGACTATACAATGAGCAGTTCTTC. This chain connects TRBV9 to TRBJ2-1; TRBD2 matches at 7 bases. Germline V gives CDR1 SGDLS, CDR2 YYNGEE. J lost 4 bases, V lost 0 bases, and 7 bases had no gene match. The CDR3 sequence is 16 residues long.

V and J are TRBV4-1 and TRBJ1-1, with D possibly TRBD1 on 5 matching bases. Germline values: CDR1 MGHRA, CDR2 YSYEKL. Trimming cost V 5 bases and J 2 bases, with 15 bases left between them. The CDR3 runs to 15 residues. Written as DNA, the CDR3 is TGCGCCAGCAGCGCCCGATGGGGGACTAACACTGAAGCTTTCTTT. This encodes CASSARWGTNTEAFF.

The chain employs TRBV9 and TRBJ2-2, with D perhaps TRBD2 (5 bases). Deletions cut 4 bases from V and 4 bases from J, with 17 bases between. This CDR3 spans 16 amino acids. Germline assignment: CDR1 SGDLS and CDR2 YYNGEE. CDR3 sequence reads: CASSKVGLEGTGELFF. In DNA form, the CDR3 reads TGTGCCAGCAGCAAAGTAGGGCTAGAGGGCACCGGGGAGCTGTTTTTT.

V usage is TRBV19 and J usage is TRBJ1-2; 11 bases are a match to TRBD1. This CDR3 spans 15 amino acids. The V segment lost 10 bases and the J segment 2 bases; nucleotides outside the gene matches: 9. In germline, CDR1 is LNHDA, CDR2 SQIVND (reference sequence). The CDR3 protein is CATRTGGAKNYGYTF. CDR3 in DNA: TGTGCCACAAGGACAGGGGGCGCGAAGAACTATGGCTACACCTTC.

This clone appeared a single time. The chain combines TRBV2 with TRBJ2-5; D not certain. CDR3 length: 14 amino acids. Germline V lookup: CDR1 SNHLY, CDR2 FYNNEI. Deletions cut 3 bases from V and 5 bases from J, with 13 bases between. The CDR3, as DNA: TGTGCCAGCAGTGAGTCCAGTCCGAGGGAGACCCAGTACTTC. Its translation: CASSESSPRETQYF.